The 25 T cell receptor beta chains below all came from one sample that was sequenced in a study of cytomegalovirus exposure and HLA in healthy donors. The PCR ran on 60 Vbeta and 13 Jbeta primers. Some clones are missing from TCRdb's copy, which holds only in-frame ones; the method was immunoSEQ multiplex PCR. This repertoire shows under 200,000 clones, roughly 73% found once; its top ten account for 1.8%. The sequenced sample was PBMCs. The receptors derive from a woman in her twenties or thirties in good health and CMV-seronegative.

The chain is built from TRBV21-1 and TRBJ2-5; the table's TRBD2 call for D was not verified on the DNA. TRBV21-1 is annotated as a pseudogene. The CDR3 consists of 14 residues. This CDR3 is CASSNRRNQETQYF. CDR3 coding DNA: TGTGCCAGCAGCAATCGGAGGAACCAAGAGACCCAGTACTTC.

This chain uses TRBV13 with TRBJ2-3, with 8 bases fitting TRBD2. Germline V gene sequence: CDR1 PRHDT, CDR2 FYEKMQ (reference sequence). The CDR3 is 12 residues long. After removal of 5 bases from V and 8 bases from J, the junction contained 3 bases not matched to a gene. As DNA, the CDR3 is TGTGCCAGCAGCCTCCTAGCGGGTACGCAGTATTTT. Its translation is CASSLLAGTQYF.

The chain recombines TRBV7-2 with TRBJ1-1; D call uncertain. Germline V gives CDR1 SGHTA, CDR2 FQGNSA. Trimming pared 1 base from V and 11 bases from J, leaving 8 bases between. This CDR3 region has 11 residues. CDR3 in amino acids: CASSLGSKAFF. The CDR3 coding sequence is TGTGCCAGCAGCTTAGGTAGTAAGGCTTTCTTT.

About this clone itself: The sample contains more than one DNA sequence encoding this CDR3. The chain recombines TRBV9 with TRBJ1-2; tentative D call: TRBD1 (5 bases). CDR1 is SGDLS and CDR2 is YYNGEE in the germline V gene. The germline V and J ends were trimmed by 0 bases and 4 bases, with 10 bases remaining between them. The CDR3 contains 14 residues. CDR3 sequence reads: CASSVGTGLYGYTF. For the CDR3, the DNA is TGTGCCAGCAGCGTAGGTACGGGACTCTATGGCTACACCTTC.

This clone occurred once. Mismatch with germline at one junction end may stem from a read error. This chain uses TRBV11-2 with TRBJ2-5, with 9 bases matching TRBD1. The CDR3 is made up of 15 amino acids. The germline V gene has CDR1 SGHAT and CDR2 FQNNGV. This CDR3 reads CAGSARDRVIGTQYF. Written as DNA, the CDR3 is TGTGCCGGCAGCGCCCGGGACAGGGTCATCGGGACCCAGTACTTC. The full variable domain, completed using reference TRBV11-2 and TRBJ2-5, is EAGVAQSPRYKIIEKRQSVAFWCNPISGHATLYWYQQILGQGPKLLIQFQNNGVVDDSQLPKDRFSAERLKGVDSTLKIQPAKLEDSAVYLCAGSARDRVIGTQYFGPGTRLLVL.

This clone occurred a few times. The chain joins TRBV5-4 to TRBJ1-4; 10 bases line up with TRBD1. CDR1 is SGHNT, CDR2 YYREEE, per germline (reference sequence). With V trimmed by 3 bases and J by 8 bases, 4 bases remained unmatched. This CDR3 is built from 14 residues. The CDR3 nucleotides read TGTGCCAGCAGCTCGGGACAGGGGCAGGAAAAACTGTTTTTT. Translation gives CASSSGQGQEKLFF.

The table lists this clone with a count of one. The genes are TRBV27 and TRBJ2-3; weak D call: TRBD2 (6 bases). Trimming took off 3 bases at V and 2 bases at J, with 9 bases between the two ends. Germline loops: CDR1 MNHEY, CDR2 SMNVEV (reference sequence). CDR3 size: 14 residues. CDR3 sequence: CASSFGGNTDTQYF. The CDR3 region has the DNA TGTGCCAGCAGTTTTGGCGGGAACACAGATACGCAGTATTTT.

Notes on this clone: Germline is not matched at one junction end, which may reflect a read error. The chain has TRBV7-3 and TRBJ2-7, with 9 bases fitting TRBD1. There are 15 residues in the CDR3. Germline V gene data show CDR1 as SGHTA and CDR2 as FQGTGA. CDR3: CSSSLTYRGLDEQYF. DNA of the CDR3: TGTTCCAGCAGCTTAACGTACAGGGGGCTCGACGAGCAGTACTTC.

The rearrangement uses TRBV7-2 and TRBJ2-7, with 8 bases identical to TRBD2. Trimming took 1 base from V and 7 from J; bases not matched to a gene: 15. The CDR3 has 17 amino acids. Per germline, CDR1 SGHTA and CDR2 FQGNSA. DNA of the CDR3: TGTGCCAGCAGCTTAGTTTTCCTACTTAGCGGGACGGGGGAGCAGTACTTC. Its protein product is CASSLVFLLSGTGEQYF.

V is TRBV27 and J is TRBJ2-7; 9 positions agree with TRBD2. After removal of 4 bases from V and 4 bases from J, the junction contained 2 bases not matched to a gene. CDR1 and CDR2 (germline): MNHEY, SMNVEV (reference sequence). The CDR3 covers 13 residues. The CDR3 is CASSSAGGYEQYF. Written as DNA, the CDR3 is TGTGCCAGCAGTTCGGCGGGAGGGTACGAGCAGTACTTC.

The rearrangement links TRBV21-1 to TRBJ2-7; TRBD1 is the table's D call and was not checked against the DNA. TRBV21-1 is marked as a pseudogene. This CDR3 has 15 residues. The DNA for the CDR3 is TGTGCCAGCAGTGCACAGACACCCTTAGATTACGAGCAGTACTTC. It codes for CASSAQTPLDYEQYF.

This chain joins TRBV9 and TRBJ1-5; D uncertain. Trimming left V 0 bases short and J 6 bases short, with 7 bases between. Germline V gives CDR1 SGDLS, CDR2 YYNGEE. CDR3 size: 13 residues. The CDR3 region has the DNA TGTGCCAGCAGCGTAGATCTCGGTCAGCCCCAGCATTTT. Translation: CASSVDLGQPQHF.

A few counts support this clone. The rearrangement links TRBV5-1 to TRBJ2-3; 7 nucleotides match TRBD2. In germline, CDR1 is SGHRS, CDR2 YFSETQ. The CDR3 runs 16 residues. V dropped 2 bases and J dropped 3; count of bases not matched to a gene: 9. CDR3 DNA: TGCGCCAGCAGCTTAGGACTAGTCGCACGTACAGATACGCAGTATTTT. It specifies CASSLGLVARTDTQYF.

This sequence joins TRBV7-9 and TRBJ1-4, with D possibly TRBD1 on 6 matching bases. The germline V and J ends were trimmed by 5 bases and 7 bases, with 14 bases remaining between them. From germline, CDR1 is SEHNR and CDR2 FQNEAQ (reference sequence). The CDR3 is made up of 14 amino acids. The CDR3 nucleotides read TGTGCCAGCAGCCCGGGACAAGGTGGTGAAAAACTGTTTTTT. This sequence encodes CASSPGQGGEKLFF.

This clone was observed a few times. CDR3 amino acids: CASSSWDRRNSPLHF. For the CDR3, the DNA is TGTGCCAGCAGTAGCTGGGACAGGAGAAATTCACCCCTCCACTTT. This chain joins TRBV27 and TRBJ1-6; the match to TRBD1 covers 8 bases. V was clipped by 5 bases and J by 7 bases; unmatched bases: 7. The CDR3 is 15 residues long. Germline assignment: CDR1 MNHEY and CDR2 SMNVEV (reference sequence).

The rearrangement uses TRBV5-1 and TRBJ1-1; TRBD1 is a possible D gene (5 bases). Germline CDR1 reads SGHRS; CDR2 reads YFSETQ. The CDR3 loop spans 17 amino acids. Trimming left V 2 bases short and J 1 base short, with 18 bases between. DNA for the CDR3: TGCGCCAGCAGCTTCTCCCTCCCAAGGACAACGAACACTGAAGCTTTCTTT. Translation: CASSFSLPRTTNTEAFF.

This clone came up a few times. The CDR3 coding sequence is TGCAGCGTGTCCCGGGACAGCCTCATGGAGCAGTACTTC. Amino acid sequence: CSVSRDSLMEQYF. The chain combines TRBV29-1 with TRBJ2-7, with 7 bases aligning to TRBD1. Trimming took 6 bases from V and 7 from J; bases not matched to a gene: 12. Germline CDR1 and CDR2: SQVTM and ANQGSEA. The CDR3 sequence is 13 residues long.

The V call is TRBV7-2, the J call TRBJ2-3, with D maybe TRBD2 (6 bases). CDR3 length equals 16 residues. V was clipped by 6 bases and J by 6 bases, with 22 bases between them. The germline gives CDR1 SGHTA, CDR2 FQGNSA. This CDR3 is CASRPRGLTTGDTQYF. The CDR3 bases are TGTGCCAGCAGGCCCCGCGGACTAACCACAGGTGATACGCAGTATTTT.

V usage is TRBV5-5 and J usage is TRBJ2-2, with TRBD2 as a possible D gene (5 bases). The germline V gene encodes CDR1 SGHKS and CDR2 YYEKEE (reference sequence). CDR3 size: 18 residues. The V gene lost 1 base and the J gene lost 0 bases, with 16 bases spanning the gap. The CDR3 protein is CASSLSSGGSPNTGELFF. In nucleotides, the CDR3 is TGTGCCAGCAGCTTGTCTTCCGGAGGCTCCCCGAACACCGGGGAGCTGTTTTTT.

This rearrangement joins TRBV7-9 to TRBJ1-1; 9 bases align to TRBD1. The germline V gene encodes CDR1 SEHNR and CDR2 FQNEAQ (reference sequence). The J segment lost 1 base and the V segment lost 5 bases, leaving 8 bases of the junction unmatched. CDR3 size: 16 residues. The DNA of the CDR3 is TGTGCCAGCAGCACTTACAGGGGGCGCGGGAACACTGAAGCTTTCTTT. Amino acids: CASSTYRGRGNTEAFF.

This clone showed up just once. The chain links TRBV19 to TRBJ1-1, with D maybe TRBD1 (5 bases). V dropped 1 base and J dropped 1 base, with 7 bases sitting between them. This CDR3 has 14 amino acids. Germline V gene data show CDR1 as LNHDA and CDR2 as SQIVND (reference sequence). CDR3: CASSIGRANTEAFF. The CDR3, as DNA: TGTGCCAGTAGTATAGGCAGGGCGAACACTGAAGCTTTCTTT.

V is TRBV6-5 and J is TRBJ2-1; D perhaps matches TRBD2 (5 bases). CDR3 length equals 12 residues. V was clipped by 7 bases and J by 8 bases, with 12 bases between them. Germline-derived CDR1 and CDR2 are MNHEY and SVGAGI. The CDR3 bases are TGTGCCAGCAACCCCATCGGGGATGAGCAGTTCTTC. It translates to CASNPIGDEQFF.

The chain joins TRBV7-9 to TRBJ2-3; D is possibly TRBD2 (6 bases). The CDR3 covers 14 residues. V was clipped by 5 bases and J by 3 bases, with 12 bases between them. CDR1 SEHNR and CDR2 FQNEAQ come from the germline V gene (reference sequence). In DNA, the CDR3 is TGTGCCAGCAGCGATGGGGGAGGAACAGATACGCAGTATTTT. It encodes CASSDGGGTDTQYF.

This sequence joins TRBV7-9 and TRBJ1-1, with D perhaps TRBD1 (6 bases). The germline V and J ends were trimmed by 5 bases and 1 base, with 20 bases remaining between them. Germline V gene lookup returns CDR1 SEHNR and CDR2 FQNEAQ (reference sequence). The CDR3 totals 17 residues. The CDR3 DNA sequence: TGTGCCAGCAGCACCAACGCTCCGAGACAGGAGAACACTGAAGCTTTCTTT. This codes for CASSTNAPRQENTEAFF.

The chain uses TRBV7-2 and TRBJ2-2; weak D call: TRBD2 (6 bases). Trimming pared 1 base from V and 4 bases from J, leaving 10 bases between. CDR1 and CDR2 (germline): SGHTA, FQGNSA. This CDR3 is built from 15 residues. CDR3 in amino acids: CASSLVGGFTGELFF. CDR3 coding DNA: TGTGCCAGCAGCTTAGTTGGGGGGTTCACCGGGGAGCTGTTTTTT.